The clone carrying this T cell receptor beta chain was recorded at least ten times. What it recognizes is unknown. This record comes from a study of regulatory T cells in long-lasting Graves disease. Regarding time point: newly diagnosed GD, antithyroid drugs for less than 3 months. RNA isolated from PBMCs was used to make the TCR library. Libraries of TCR beta came from iRepertoire HTBI primers plus Arm-PCR of CDR3 regions. Authors' methods: Sequenced samples collectively carried roughly 63 TRBV and 14 to 15 TRBJ segments. TCRdb itself ran the multiplex PCR reads through MiXCR, one entry per CDR3 protein. The V and J calls come from TCRdb's annotation, not from the publication. The table lists about 560,000 distinct CDR3 sequences, 15% to 20% of them singletons. V was cut by 5 bases and J by 5 bases, with 6 bases left in between. The germline V gene encodes CDR1 SNHLY and CDR2 FYNNEI. The CDR3 consists of 11 residues.

Study-level findings and limits: Study was limited to peripheral blood, excluding thyroid tissue.

In addition, the sample was reused for a study of T cells in Graves' hyperthyroidism and ophthalmopathy.

This sample comprised peripheral blood mononuclear cells (PBMCs), obtained at new diagnosis, from a patient treated with antithyroid drugs. The clonotype originates from a man aged 18-30 years with Graves disease. The chain links TRBV2 to TRBJ2-5; no reliable D call. CDR3 bases: TGTGCCAGCAGTCCTGCGGAGACCCAGTACTTC. It yields the protein CASSPAETQYF.